This entry describes one T cell receptor (beta chain). Germline CDR1 SGHKS, CDR2 YYEKEE (reference sequence). The CDR3 extends over 16 amino acids. V lost 4 bases to trimming and J lost 9 bases, with 20 bases between them. This entry comes from a study of blood T cell repertoires in COVID-19. TCRdb's table, derived via immunoSEQ multiplex PCR, lists solely in-frame clones and lacks some. The profile shows more than 250,000 clones, about nine tenths of them singletons. This clonotype was sampled from a woman under 30 who had recovered from COVID-19. Sequencing was performed on PBMCs or T cells enriched from blood (not recorded which). The chain recombines TRBV5-5 with TRBJ1-6, with D possibly being TRBD1 (5 bases). In nucleotides, the CDR3 is TGTGCCAGCAGCCTGAACTCCGGGACTAGGGGTTCACCCCTCCACTTT. Encoded protein: CASSLNSGTRGSPLHF.